Shown below are 7 T cell receptor beta chains from a single sample sequenced in a study of T cells after yellow fever vaccination. One entry per CDR3 protein results from TCRdb running MiXCR on the 5' RACE reads. The sample lists under 300,000 distinct CDR3 sequences, approximately 6.8% occurring once. The input for sequencing was CD4+ T cells sorted from PBMCs, taken on the day of the yellow fever booster vaccination. These receptors all stem from a man aged 30 to 39 who received the YFV17D yellow fever vaccine.

The chain employs TRBV13 and TRBJ2-7; 8 nucleotides line up with TRBD2. V lost 3 bases and J lost 3; bases outside the gene matches: 7. This CDR3 is built from 15 residues. Germline-derived CDR1 and CDR2 are PRHDT and FYEKMQ (reference sequence). This chain's CDR3 is CASSFFSGTGYEQYF. The CDR3 bases are TGTGCCAGCAGCTTTTTTAGCGGGACCGGCTACGAGCAGTACTTC.

A few counts support this clonotype. The gene calls are TRBV9 and TRBJ2-7, with 13 bases identical to TRBD2. The CDR3 consists of 15 residues. V was pared by 2 bases and J by 5 bases, with 4 bases of the junction left unmatched. Germline CDR1 SGDLS, CDR2 YYNGEE. CDR3 sequence: CASSVTSGRANEQYF. The CDR3 region has the DNA TGTGCCAGCAGCGTTACTAGCGGGAGGGCCAACGAGCAGTACTTC. The complete variable domain, with remaining parts taken from reference TRBV9 and TRBJ2-7, reads DSGVTQTPKHLITATGQRVTLRCSPRSGDLSVYWYQQSLDQGLQFLIQYYNGEERAKGNILERFSAQQFPDLHSELNLSSLELGDSALYFCASSVTSGRANEQYFGPGTRLTVT.

The CDR3 is CASSSQGAPGETQYF. The CDR3 DNA reads as TGTGCCAGCAGCTCACAGGGGGCGCCGGGGGAGACCCAGTACTTC. The J gene is TRBJ2-5, the V gene TRBV7-2, with 9 bases fitting TRBD1. Per germline, CDR1 SGHTA and CDR2 FQGNSA. The length of the CDR3 is 15 residues. V dropped 4 bases and J dropped 5; count of bases not matched to a gene: 8.

This clonotype was found many times. The rearrangement uses TRBV5-1 and TRBJ2-5, with 7 bases aligning to TRBD2. This CDR3 has 16 amino acids. Germline CDR1 is SGHRS and CDR2 is YFSETQ. The V segment lost 3 bases and the J segment 2 bases; nucleotides outside the gene matches: 10. CDR3 sequence: CASSWGTSVLQETQYF. The CDR3, as DNA: TGCGCCAGCAGCTGGGGCACTAGCGTCCTACAAGAGACCCAGTACTTC.

There are many counts of this clonotype. The chain carries TRBV7-8 and TRBJ2-3; the D gene is possibly TRBD1 (5 bases). CDR3 length: 17 residues. CDR1 is SGHVS and CDR2 is FQNEAQ in the germline V gene. V shed 1 base and J shed 0 bases, with 14 bases lying between them. The CDR3 is CASSLGLGQRSTDTQYF. CDR3 coding DNA: TGTGCCAGCAGCTTAGGGCTTGGACAACGGAGCACAGATACGCAGTATTTT.

This clonotype appeared a few times. The genes are TRBV30 and TRBJ2-7, with no clear D. The length of the CDR3 is 14 residues. CDR1 is GTSNPN, CDR2 SVGIG, per germline (reference sequence). V shed 0 bases and J shed 2 bases, with 11 bases lying between them. This CDR3 is CAWSVLRLAYEQYF. In DNA form, the CDR3 reads TGTGCCTGGAGTGTACTGCGCCTGGCCTACGAGCAGTACTTC.

CDR3 coding DNA: TGTGCCAGCAGCCCGCCCGTAACTAGCCGACAAATTTACAATGAGCAGTTCTTC. Translation gives CASSPPVTSRQIYNEQFF. The chain couples TRBV4-2 to TRBJ2-1, with TRBD2 as a possible D gene (6 bases). This CDR3 is built from 18 residues. Between the trimmed V and J ends, which lost 4 bases and 4 bases, there was a span of 23 bases. The germline CDR1 and CDR2 sequences are LGHNA and YNFKEQ.